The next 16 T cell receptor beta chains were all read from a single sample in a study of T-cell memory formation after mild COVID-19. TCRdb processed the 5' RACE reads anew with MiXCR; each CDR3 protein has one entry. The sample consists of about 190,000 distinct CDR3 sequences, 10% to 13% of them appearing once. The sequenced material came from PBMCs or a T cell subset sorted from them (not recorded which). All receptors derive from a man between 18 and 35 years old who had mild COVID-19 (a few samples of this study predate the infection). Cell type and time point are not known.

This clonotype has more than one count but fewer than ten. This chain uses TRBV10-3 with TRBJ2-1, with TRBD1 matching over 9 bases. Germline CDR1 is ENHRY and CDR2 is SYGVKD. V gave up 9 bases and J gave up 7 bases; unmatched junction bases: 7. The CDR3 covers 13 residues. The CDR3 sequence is CAMGGQGRNEQFF. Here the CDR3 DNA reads TGTGCCATGGGGGGACAGGGAAGGAATGAGCAGTTCTTC.

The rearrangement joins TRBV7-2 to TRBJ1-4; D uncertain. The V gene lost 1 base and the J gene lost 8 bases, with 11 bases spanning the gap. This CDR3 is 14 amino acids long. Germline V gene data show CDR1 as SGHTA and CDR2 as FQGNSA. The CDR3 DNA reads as TGTGCCAGCAGCTTAGTCGGGGAGGGAGAAAAACTGTTTTTT. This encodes CASSLVGEGEKLFF. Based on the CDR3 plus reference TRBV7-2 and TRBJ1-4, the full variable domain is GAGVSQSPSNKVTEKGKDVELRCDPISGHTALYWYRQSLGQGLEFLIYFQGNSAPDKSGLPSDRFSAERTGGSVSTLTIQRTQQEDSAVYLCASSLVGEGEKLFFGSGTQLSVL.

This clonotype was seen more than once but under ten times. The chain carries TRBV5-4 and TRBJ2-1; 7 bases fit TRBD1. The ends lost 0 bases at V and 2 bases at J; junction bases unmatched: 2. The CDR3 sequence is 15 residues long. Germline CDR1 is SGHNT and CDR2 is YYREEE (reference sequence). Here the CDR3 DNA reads TGTGCCAGCAGCTTGGATCAGGGGGCCTACAATGAGCAGTTCTTC. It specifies CASSLDQGAYNEQFF.

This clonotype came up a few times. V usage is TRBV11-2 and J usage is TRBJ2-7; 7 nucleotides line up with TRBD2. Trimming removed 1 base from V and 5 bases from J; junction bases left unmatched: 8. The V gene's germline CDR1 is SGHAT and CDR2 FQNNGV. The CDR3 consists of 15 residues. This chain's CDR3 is CASSLGASGGDEQYF. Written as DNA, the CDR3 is TGTGCCAGCAGCTTAGGGGCTAGCGGAGGGGACGAGCAGTACTTC. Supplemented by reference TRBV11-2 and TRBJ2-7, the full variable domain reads EAGVAQSPRYKIIEKRQSVAFWCNPISGHATLYWYQQILGQGPKLLIQFQNNGVVDDSQLPKDRFSAERLKGVDSTLKIQPAKLEDSAVYLCASSLGASGGDEQYFGPGTRLTVT.

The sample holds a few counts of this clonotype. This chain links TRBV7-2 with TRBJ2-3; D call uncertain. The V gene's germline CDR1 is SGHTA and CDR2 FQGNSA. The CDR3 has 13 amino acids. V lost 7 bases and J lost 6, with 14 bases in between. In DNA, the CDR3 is TGTGCCAGCAACGCTTATCTGGCGGATACGCAGTATTTT. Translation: CASNAYLADTQYF.

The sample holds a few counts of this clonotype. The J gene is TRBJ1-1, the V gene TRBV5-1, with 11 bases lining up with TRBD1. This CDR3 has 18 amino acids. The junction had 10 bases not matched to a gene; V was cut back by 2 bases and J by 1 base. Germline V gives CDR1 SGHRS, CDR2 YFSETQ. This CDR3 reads CASSFGPGQGDGNTEAFF. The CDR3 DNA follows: TGCGCCAGCAGCTTTGGACCGGGACAGGGGGACGGGAACACTGAAGCTTTCTTT.

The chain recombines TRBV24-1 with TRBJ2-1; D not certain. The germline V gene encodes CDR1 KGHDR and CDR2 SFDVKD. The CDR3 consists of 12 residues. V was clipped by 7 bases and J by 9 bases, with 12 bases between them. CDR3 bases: TGTGCCACCAGGACCAAGACGGGTGAGCAGTTCTTC. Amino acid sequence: CATRTKTGEQFF.

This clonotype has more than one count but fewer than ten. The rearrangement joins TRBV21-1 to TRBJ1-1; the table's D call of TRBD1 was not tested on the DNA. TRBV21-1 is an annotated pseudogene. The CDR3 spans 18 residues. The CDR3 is CDSSKQPRDHISGTEAFF. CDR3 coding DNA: TGTGACAGCAGCAAACAGCCGCGGGACCACATCTCGGGCACTGAAGCTTTCTTT.

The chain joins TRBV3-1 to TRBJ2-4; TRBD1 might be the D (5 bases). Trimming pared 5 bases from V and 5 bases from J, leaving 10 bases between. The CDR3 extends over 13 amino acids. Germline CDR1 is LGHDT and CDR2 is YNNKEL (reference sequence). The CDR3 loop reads CASSYTTENIQYF. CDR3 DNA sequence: TGTGCCAGCAGCTACACGACAGAAAACATTCAGTACTTC.

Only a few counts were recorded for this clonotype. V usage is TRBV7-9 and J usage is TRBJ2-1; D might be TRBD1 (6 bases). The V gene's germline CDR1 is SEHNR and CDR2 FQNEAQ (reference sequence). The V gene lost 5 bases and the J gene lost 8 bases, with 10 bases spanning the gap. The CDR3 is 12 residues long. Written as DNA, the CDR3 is TGTGCCAGCAGCCCCAGGGGTTATGAGCAGTTCTTC. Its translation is CASSPRGYEQFF.

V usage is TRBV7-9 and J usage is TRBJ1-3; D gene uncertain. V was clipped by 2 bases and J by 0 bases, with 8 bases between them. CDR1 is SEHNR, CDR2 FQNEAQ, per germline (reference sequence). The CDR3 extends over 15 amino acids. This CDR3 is CASSLLFSSGNTIYF. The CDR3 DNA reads TGTGCCAGCAGCTTATTATTCAGCTCTGGAAACACCATATATTTT.

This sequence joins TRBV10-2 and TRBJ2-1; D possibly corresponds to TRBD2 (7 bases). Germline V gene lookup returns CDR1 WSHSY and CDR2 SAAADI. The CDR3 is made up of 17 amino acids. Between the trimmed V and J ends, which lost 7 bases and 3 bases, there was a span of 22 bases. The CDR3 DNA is TGCGCCAGCATAAGGGGCGGGGGCGACAGGTTCTACAATGAGCAGTTCTTC. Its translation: CASIRGGGDRFYNEQFF.

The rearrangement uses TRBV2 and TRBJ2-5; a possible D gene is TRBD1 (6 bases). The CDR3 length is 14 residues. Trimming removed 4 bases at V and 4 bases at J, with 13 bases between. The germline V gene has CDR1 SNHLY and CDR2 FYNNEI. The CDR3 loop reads CASSADSIGETQYF. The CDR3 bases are TGTGCCAGCAGTGCGGACAGCATCGGAGAGACCCAGTACTTC.

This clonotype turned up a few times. The CDR3, as DNA: TGTGCCAGCAGCCAAGCGGGACAGGGAAGCTATGGCTACACCTTC. It yields the protein CASSQAGQGSYGYTF. The chain joins TRBV14 to TRBJ1-2, with TRBD1 matching 9 bases. The length of the CDR3 is 15 residues. Germline trimming cut 1 base from V and 4 bases from J; bases unmatched to any gene: 4. Germline-derived CDR1 and CDR2 are SGHDN and FVKESK. Supplemented by reference TRBV14 and TRBJ1-2, the full variable domain reads EAGVTQFPSHSVIEKGQTVTLRCDPISGHDNLYWYRRVMGKEIKFLLHFVKESKQDESGMPNNRFLAERTGGTYSTLKVQPAELEDSGVYFCASSQAGQGSYGYTFGSGTRLTVV.

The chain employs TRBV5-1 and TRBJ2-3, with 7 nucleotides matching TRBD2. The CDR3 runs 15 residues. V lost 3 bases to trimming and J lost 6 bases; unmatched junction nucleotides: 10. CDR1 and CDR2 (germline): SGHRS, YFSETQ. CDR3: CASSSGLVGGDTQYF. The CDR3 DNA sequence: TGCGCCAGCAGCTCCGGACTGGTGGGGGGGGATACGCAGTATTTT. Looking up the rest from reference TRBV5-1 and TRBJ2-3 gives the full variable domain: KAGVTQTPRYLIKTRGQQVTLSCSPISGHRSVSWYQQTPGQGLQFLFEYFSETQRNKGNFPGRFSGRQFSNSRSEMNVSTLELGDSALYLCASSSGLVGGDTQYFGPGTRLTVL.

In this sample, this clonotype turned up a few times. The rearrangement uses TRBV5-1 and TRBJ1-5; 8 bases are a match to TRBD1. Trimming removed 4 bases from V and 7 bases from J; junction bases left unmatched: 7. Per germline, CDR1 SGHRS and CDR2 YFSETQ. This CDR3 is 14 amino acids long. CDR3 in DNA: TGCGCCAGCAGCGCCGGGACAGGAGGCCAGCCCCAGCATTTT. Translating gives CASSAGTGGQPQHF.